This TCR beta chain derives from a study of T cells in Graves' hyperthyroidism and ophthalmopathy. Study-wide findings and caveats: Blood samples included most of the expanded thyroid clonotypes exceeding 0.001.

There were TCR beta CDR3 regions amplified from RNA transcripts. TCR CDR3 underwent first-round RT-PCR with the HTBI primer set. A single record per CDR3 protein comes from TCRdb applying MiXCR to the multiplex PCR reads. The sample includes about 400,000 distinct CDR3 sequences, 15% seen only once; the top ten take over 25%. Worth noting for this clonotype: What it binds is unknown.

This clonotype was sampled from a woman aged 30 to 39 with Graves' hyperthyroidism. The sample consisted of blood.

The CDR3 DNA follows: TGCAGTGCTAGTAGGGGGAGAAACACTGAAGCTTTCTTT. This sequence encodes CSASRGRNTEAFF. J is TRBJ1-1 and V is TRBV20-1; D perhaps matches TRBD1 (6 bases). V lost 3 bases and J 2 bases, leaving 10 bases between the germline ends. The germline gives CDR1 DFQATT, CDR2 SNEGSKA (reference sequence). The CDR3 is 13 residues long.